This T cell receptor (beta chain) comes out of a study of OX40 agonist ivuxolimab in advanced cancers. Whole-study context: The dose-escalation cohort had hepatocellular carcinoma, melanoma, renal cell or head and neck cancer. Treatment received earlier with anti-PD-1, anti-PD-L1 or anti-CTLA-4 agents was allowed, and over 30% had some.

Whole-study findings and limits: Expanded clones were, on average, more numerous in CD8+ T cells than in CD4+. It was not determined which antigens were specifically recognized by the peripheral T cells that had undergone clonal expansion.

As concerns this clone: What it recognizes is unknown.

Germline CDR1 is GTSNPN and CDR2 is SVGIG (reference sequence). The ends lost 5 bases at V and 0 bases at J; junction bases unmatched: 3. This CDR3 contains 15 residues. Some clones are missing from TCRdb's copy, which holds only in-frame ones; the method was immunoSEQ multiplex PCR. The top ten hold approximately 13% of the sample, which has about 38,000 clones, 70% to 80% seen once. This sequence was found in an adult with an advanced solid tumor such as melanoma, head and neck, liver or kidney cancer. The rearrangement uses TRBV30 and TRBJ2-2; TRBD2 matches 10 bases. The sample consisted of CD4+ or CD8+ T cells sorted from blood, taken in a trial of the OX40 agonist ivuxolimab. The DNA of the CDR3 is TGTGCCTGGGACCTAGCGGGAGCGAACACCGGGGAGCTGTTTTTT. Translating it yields CAWDLAGANTGELFF.